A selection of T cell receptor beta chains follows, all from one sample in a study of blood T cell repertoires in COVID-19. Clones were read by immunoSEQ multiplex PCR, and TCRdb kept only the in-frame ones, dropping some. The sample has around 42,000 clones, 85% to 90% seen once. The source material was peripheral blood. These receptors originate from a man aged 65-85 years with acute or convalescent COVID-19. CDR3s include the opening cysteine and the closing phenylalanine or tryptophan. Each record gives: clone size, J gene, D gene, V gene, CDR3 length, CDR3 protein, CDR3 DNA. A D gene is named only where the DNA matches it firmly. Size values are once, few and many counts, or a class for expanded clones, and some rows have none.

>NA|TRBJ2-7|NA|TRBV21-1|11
CASNSPGGVNF
TGTGCCAGCAACTCCCCCGGAGGGGTTAACTTC
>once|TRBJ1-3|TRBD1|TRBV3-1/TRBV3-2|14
CASRPGTAGNTIYF
TGTGCCAGCCGGCCTGGGACAGCTGGAAACACCATATATTTT
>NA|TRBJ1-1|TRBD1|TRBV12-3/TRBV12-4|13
CASSLFRGKYAFF
TGTGCCAGCAGTTTGTTCAGGGGGAAGTACGCTTTCTTT
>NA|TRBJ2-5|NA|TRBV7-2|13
CASSLVLGETQYF
TGTGCCAGCAGCTTGGTCCTCGGTGAGACCCAGTACTTC
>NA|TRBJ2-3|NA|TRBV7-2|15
CASSSQGLLTDTQYF
TGTGCCAGCAGCTCTCAGGGACTCTTAACAGATACGCAGTATTTT
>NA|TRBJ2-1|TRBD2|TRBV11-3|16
CASSLDRLAGANEQFF
TGTGCCAGCAGCTTAGATCGGCTAGCGGGGGCCAATGAGCAGTTCTTC
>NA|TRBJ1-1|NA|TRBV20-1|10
CSARVAEAFF
TGCAGTGCTAGGGTGGCAGAAGCTTTCTTT
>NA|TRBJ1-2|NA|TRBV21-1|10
CASSTGIYTF
TGTGCCAGCAGCACAGGGATTTACACCTTC
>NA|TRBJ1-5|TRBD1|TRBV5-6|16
CASSFGTGGSNQPQHF
TGTGCCAGCAGTTTCGGGACAGGGGGGAGCAATCAGCCCCAGCATTTT
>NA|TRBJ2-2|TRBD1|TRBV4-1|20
CASSLLLGQLLGGYTGELFF
TGCGCCAGCAGCCTTTTACTGGGACAGTTACTAGGGGGCTACACCGGGGAGCTGTTTTTT
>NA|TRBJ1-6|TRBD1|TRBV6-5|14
CASTRQGGDSPLHF
TGTGCCAGCACGAGACAGGGAGGTGACTCACCCCTCCACTTT
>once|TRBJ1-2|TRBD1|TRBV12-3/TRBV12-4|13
CASSTRDRVVYTF
TGTGCCAGCAGTACCCGGGACAGGGTTGTCTACACCTTC
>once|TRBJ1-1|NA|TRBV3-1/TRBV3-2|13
CASSQGRRGEAFF
TGTGCCAGCAGCCAGGGTCGAAGGGGTGAAGCTTTCTTT
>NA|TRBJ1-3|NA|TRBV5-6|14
CASSPDASGGAGYF
TGTGCCAGCAGCCCCGATGCATCGGGGGGGGCTGGATATTTT
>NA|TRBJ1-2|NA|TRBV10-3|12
CAISAGEFGYTF
TGTGCCATCAGTGCCGGGGAATTTGGCTACACCTTC
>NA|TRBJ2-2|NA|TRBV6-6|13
CASSRGFTGELFF
TGTGCCAGCAGCCGCGGGTTTACCGGGGAGCTGTTTTTT
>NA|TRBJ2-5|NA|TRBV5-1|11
CASSSQETQYF
TGCGCCAGCAGCTCACAAGAGACCCAGTACTTC
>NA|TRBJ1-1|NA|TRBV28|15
CASSPPGSMNTEAFF
TGTGCCAGCAGTCCCCCGGGGAGCATGAACACTGAAGCTTTCTTT
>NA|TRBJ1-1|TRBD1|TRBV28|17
CASSTAGTGRAGTEAFF
TGTGCCAGCAGTACCGCCGGGACAGGCCGCGCGGGCACTGAAGCTTTCTTT
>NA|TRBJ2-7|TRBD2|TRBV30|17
CAWRADSGLAEIYEQYF
TGTGCCTGGAGAGCGGACTCGGGACTAGCGGAGATATACGAGCAGTACTTC
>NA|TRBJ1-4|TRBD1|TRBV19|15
CASSNGQGGDEKLFF
TGTGCCAGTAGTAACGGACAGGGCGGGGATGAAAAACTGTTTTTT
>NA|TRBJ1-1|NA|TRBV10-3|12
CAISGSSTEAFF
TGTGCCATCAGTGGGTCTAGCACTGAAGCTTTCTTT
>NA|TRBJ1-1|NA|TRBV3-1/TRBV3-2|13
CASSPHSKREAFF
TGTGCCAGCAGCCCCCACAGTAAACGCGAAGCTTTCTTT
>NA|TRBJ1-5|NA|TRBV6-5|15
CASIPRAGAWQPQHF
TGTGCCAGCATCCCGAGGGCAGGGGCATGGCAGCCCCAGCATTTT
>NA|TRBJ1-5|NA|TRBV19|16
CASSIQQGGGNQPQHF
TGTGCCAGTAGTATTCAACAGGGCGGAGGCAATCAGCCCCAGCATTTT
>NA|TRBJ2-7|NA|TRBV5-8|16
CASSLWSGYSPYEQYF
TGTGCCAGCAGCTTGTGGTCAGGGTATAGTCCCTACGAGCAGTACTTC
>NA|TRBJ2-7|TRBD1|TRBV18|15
CASSPRGQGAKEQYF
TGTGCCAGCTCACCCCGGGGACAGGGGGCGAAAGAGCAGTACTTC
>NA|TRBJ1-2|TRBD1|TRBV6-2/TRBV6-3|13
CASSEGADYGYTF
TGTGCCAGCAGCGAGGGGGCGGACTATGGCTACACCTTC